This entry lists 10 T cell receptor beta chains sequenced from one sample in a study of response to subunit inactivated influenza vaccine. TCRdb re-called the RT-PCR reads with MiXCR, one entry per CDR3 protein. The sample has roughly 760,000 distinct CDR3 sequences, about 20% seen once. Sequencing used PBMCs from blood, obtained less than 6 days after vaccination. Source of these receptors: a man aged 50 to 60 who received an inactivated influenza vaccine.

V gene TRBV5-1 combines with J gene TRBJ2-2; a weak D match, TRBD2 (6 bases). V was pared by 1 base and J by 6 bases, with 13 bases between. There are 15 residues in the CDR3. CDR1 is SGHRS, CDR2 YFSETQ, per germline. CDR3 nucleotide sequence: TGCGCCAGCAGCTTGAACCGACTAGTCTCCGGGGAGCTGTTTTTT. It codes for CASSLNRLVSGELFF.

The genes are TRBV7-2 and TRBJ2-1, with TRBD2 matching 10 bases. Trimming took 6 bases from V and 5 from J; bases not matched to a gene: 7. The CDR3 is 15 residues long. Germline lookup yields CDR1 SGHTA and CDR2 FQGNSA. The CDR3 reads CASSSAGGLNNEQFF. The DNA for the CDR3 is TGTGCCAGCAGTTCAGCGGGGGGGCTGAACAATGAGCAGTTCTTC.

CDR3 region: CASRRTSGGAVGTDTQYF. CDR3 coding DNA: TGTGCCAGCAGACGGACTAGCGGGGGGGCCGTGGGCACAGATACGCAGTATTTT. The gene calls are TRBV12-3 or TRBV12-4 and TRBJ2-3, with 15 nucleotides matching TRBD2. Trimming took 6 bases from V and 1 from J; bases not matched to a gene: 8. The CDR3 is 18 residues long.

The rearrangement links TRBV10-3 to TRBJ2-5, with D maybe TRBD2 (6 bases). V was shortened by 4 bases and J by 2 bases, with 14 bases between the two germline ends. The CDR3 covers 15 residues. Germline V lookup: CDR1 ENHRY, CDR2 SYGVKD. This CDR3 is CAISVYGSGQETQYF. As DNA, the CDR3 is TGTGCCATCAGTGTTTACGGGAGTGGTCAAGAGACCCAGTACTTC.

The chain combines TRBV7-2 with TRBJ2-7; D ambiguous. The CDR3 spans 14 residues. CDR1 is SGHTA, CDR2 FQGNSA, per germline. Between the trimmed V and J ends, which lost 0 bases and 7 bases, there was a span of 13 bases. The CDR3 nucleotides read TGTGCCAGCAGCTTAGCGCCCCCCTCAACAGAGCAGTACTTC. As protein: CASSLAPPSTEQYF. Full variable domain (missing parts from reference TRBV7-2 and TRBJ2-7): GAGVSQSPSNKVTEKGKDVELRCDPISGHTALYWYRQSLGQGLEFLIYFQGNSAPDKSGLPSDRFSAERTGGSVSTLTIQRTQQEDSAVYLCASSLAPPSTEQYFGPGTRLTVT.

This clonotype occurred many times. The chain couples TRBV20-1 to TRBJ2-3, with a weak D call TRBD2 (5 bases). Per germline, CDR1 DFQATT and CDR2 SNEGSKA (reference sequence). The CDR3 loop spans 13 amino acids. V was cut by 1 base and J by 1 base, with 6 bases left in between. CDR3 DNA: TGCAGTGCTAGAGCCGGGGGCACAGATACGCAGTATTTT. Its translation: CSARAGGTDTQYF.

This clonotype occurred a few times. CDR3: CAISVVGADTQYF. The CDR3 coding sequence is TGTGCCATCAGTGTGGTCGGGGCAGATACGCAGTATTTT. V is TRBV10-3 and J is TRBJ2-3; TRBD2 might be the D (5 bases). Germline CDR1 ENHRY, CDR2 SYGVKD. V was cut by 4 bases and J by 4 bases, with 9 bases left in between. CDR3 length: 13 amino acids.

This clonotype was found many times. The J gene is TRBJ2-1, the V gene TRBV7-2; D unresolved. The CDR3 loop spans 17 amino acids. Germline CDR1 is SGHTA and CDR2 is FQGNSA. The V end was cut by 0 bases, the J end by 0 bases, with 12 bases between. For the CDR3, the DNA is TGTGCCAGCAGCTTAGCAGTAGGGCATAGCTCCTACAATGAGCAGTTCTTC. Residues: CASSLAVGHSSYNEQFF.

This clonotype was found a few times. This chain joins TRBV29-1 and TRBJ2-1, with D perhaps matching TRBD2 (7 bases). This CDR3 contains 13 residues. V lost 6 bases, J lost 5 bases, and 14 bases lay in between. Looked up from germline, CDR1 is SQVTM and CDR2 is ANQGSEA. CDR3 in DNA: TGCAGCGTGTCGGGGGGCGCCCACAATGAGCAGTTCTTC. This gives the protein CSVSGGAHNEQFF.

This sequence joins TRBV7-2 and TRBJ2-1; 8 bases align to TRBD2. J lost 8 bases, V lost 2 bases, and 5 bases had no gene match. Germline values: CDR1 SGHTA, CDR2 FQGNSA. This CDR3 spans 14 amino acids. The CDR3 sequence: CASSLFGGVHEQFF. The CDR3 bases are TGTGCCAGCAGCTTATTCGGGGGGGTCCATGAGCAGTTCTTC.